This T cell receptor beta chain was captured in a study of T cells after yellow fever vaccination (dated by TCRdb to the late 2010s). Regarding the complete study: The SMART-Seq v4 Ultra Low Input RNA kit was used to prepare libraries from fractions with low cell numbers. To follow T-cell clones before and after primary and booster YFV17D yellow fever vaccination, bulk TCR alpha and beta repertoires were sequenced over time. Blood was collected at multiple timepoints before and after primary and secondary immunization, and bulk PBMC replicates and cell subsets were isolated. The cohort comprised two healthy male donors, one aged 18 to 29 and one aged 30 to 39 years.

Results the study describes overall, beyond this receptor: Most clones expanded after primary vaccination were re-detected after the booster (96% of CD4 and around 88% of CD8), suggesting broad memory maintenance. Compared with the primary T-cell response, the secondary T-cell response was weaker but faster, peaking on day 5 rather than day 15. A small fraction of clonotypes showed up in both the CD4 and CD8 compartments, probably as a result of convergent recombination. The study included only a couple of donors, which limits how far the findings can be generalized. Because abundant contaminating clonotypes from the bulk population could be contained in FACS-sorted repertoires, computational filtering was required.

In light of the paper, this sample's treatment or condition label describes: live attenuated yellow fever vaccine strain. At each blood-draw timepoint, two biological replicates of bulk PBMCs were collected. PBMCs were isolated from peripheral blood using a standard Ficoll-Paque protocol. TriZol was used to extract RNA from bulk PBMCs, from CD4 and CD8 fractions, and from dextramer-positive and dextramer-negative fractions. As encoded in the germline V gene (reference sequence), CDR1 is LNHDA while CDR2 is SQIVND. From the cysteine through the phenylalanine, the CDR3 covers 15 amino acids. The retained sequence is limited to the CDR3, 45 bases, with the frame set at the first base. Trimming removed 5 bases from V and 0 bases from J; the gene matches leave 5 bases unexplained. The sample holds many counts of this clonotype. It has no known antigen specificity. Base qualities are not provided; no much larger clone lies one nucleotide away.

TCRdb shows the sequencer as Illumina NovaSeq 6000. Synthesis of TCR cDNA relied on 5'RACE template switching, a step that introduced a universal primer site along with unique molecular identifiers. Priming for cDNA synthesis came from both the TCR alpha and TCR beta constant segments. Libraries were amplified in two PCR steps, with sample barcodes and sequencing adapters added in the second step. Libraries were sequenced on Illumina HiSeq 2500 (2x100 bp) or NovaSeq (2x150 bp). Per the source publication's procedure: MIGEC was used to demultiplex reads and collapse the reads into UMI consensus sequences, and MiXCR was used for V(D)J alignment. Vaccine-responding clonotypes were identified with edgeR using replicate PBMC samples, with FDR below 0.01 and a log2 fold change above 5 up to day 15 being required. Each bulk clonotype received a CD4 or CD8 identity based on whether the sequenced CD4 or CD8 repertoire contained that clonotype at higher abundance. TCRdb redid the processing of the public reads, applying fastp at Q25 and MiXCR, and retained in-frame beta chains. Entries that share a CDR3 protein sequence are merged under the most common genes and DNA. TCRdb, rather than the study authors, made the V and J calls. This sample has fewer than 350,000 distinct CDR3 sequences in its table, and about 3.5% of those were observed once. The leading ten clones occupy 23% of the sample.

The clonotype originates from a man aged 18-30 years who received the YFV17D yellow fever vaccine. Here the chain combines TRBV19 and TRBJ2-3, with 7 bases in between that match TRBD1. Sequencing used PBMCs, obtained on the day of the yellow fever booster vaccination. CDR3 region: CASSHDRASTDTQYF. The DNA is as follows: TGTGCCAGTAGTCACGACAGGGCTAGCACAGATACGCAGTATTTT. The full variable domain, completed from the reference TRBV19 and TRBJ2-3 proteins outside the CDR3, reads DGGITQSPKYLFRKEGQNVTLSCEQNLNHDAMYWYRQDPGQGLRLIYYSQIVNDFQKGDIAEGYSVSREKKESFPLTVTSAQKNPTAFYLCASSHDRASTDTQYFGPGTRLTVL.